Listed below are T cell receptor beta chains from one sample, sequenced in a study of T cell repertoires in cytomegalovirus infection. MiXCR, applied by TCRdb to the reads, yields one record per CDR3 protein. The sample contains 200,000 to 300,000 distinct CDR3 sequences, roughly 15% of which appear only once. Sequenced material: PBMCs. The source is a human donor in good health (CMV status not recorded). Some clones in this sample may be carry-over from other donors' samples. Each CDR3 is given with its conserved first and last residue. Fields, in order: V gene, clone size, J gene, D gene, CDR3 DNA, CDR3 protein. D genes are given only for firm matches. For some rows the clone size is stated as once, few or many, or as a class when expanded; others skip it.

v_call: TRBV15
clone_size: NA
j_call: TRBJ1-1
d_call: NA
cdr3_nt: TGTGCCACCAGCAGAGACAGGGTATATTCCACTGAAGCTTTCTTT
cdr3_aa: CATSRDRVYSTEAFF

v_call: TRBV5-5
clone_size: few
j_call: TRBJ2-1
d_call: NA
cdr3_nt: TGTGCCAGCTCACTGATGGGGGCCGCCTACAATGAGCAGTTCTTC
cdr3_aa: CASSLMGAAYNEQFF

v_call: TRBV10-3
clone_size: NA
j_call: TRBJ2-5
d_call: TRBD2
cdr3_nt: TGTGCCATCACCGAGGGACTACAAGAGACCCAGTACTTC
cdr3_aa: CAITEGLQETQYF

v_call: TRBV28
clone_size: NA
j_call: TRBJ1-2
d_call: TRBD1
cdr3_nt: TGTGCCAGCAGTCTACGGACAGGGCATCTGGATGGCTACACCTTC
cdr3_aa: CASSLRTGHLDGYTF

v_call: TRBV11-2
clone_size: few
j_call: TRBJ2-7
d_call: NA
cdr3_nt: TGTGCCAGCAGCTTAGAACATCGCGGGGCGGAGCAGTACTTC
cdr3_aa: CASSLEHRGAEQYF

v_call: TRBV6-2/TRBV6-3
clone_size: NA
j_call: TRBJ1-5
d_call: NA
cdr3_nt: TGTGCCAGCAGTTACCCGGGACCGATCAATCAGCCCCAGCATTTT
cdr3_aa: CASSYPGPINQPQHF

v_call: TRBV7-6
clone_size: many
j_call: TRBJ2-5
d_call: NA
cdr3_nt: TGTGCCAGCAGCTTAAGGGTGGAGGGTACAGAGACCCAGTACTTC
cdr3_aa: CASSLRVEGTETQYF

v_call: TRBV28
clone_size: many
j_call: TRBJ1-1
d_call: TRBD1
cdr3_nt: TGTGCCAGCCATAAAAACGACAGGGAGAGGTTCACTGAAGCTTTCTTT
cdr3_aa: CASHKNDRERFTEAFF

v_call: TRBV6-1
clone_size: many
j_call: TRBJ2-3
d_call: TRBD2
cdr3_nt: TGTGCCAGCAGCCTCGGGGGGGGGACTCGGAGGACAGATACGCAGTATTTT
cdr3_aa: CASSLGGGTRRTDTQYF

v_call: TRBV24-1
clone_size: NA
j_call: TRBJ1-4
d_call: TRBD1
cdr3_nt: TGTGCCACCAGTGGATCGGGACAGGGGGCTGAAAAACTGTTTTTT
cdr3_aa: CATSGSGQGAEKLFF

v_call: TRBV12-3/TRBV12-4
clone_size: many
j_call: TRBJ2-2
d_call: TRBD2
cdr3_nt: TGTGCCAGCAGTTTTCTTAGCGGGGGAAACACCGGGGAGCTGTTTTTT
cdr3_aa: CASSFLSGGNTGELFF

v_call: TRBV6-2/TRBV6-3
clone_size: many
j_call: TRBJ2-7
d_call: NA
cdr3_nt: TGTGCCAGCAGTGGAAACCGGGACTTATCCTACGAGCAGTACTTC
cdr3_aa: CASSGNRDLSYEQYF

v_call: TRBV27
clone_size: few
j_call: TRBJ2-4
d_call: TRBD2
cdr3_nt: TGTGCCAGCAGTTTGAGCGGGACGGCCAAAAACATTCAGTACTTC
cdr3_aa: CASSLSGTAKNIQYF

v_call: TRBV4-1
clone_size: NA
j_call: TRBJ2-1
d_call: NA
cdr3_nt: TGTGCCAGCAGCCAATCCGTGCATGAGCAGTTCTTC
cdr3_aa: CASSQSVHEQFF

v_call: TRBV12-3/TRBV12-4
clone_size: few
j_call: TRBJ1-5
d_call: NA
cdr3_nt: TGTGCCAGCAGTTGGGACGGGGATCAGCCCCAGCATTTT
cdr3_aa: CASSWDGDQPQHF

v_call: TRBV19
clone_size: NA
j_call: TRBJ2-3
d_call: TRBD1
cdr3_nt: TGTGCCAGTAGTATGGGGGACAGGGGAAATACGCAGTATTTT
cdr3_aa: CASSMGDRGNTQYF

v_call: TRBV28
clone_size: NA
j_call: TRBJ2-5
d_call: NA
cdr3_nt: TGTGCCAGCAGTTTATGGCAGGGGCTAGGGGAGACCCAGTACTTC
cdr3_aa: CASSLWQGLGETQYF

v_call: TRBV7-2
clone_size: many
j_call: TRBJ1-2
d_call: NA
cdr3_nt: TGTGCCAGCAGCTTAGGACTCCGATCTAACTATGGCTACACCTTC
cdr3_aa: CASSLGLRSNYGYTF

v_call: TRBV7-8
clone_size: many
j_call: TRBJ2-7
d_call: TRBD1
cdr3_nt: TGTGCCAGCAGCTTAGCGCTAGGGACAGGGTCCTACGAGCAGTACTTC
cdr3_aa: CASSLALGTGSYEQYF

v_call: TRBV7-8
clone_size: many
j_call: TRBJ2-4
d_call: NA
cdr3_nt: TGTGCCAGCAGCTTAGGAAGGGCAGGCATAGGTCGGAACATTCAGTACTTC
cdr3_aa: CASSLGRAGIGRNIQYF

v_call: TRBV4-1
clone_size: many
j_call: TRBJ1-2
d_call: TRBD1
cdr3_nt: TGCGCCAGCAGCCAAGGGACAGGGGGCGCTAACTATGGCTACACCTTC
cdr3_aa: CASSQGTGGANYGYTF

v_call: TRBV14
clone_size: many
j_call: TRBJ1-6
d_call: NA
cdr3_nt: TGTGCCAGCAGCCAAAAGGTGTTTTGGGGAAATTCACCCCTCCACTTT
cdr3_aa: CASSQKVFWGNSPLHF

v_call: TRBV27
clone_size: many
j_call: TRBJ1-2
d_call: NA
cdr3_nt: TGTGCCAGCAGTTTAAACGGACCCAACTATGGCTACACCTTC
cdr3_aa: CASSLNGPNYGYTF

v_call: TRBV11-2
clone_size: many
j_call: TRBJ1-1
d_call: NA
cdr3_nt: TGTGCCAGCAGCTGGAGAGCGGGCTACACTGAAGCTTTCTTT
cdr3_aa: CASSWRAGYTEAFF

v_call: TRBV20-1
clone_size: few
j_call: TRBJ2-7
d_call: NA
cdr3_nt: TGCAGTGCTAGAGATAGTAGGACACACGTTCTCTGGGAGCAGTACTTC
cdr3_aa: CSARDSRTHVLWEQYF

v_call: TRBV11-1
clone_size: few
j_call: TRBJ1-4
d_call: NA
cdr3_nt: TGTGCCAGCAGCTTAGCGGAAGGAGCAACTAATGAAAAACTGTTTTTT
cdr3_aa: CASSLAEGATNEKLFF

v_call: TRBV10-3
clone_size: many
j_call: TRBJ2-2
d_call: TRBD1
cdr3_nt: TGTGCCATCAGTGATGTACCCGGGGACAGGGTTGCCGGGGAGCTGTTTTTT
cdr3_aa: CAISDVPGDRVAGELFF

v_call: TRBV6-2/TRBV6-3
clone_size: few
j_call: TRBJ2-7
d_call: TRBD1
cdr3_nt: TGTGCCAGCAGGTCTGCCGGGACAGTCTCCTACGAGCAGTACTTC
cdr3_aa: CASRSAGTVSYEQYF

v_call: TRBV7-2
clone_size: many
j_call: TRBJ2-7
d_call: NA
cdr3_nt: TGTGCCAGCAGCTTAGCGGTGGGGGGCGTTTCGGTGCAGTACTTC
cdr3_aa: CASSLAVGGVSVQYF

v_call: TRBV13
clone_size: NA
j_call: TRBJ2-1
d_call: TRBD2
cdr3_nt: TGTGCCAGCAGCTTAGGCCTAGCGGCAAACAGGCTGTTCTTC
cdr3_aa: CASSLGLAANRLFF

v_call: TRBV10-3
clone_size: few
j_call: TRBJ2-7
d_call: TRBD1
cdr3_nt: TGTGCCATCAGTTTGGGACAGTTCTACGAGCAGTACTTC
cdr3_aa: CAISLGQFYEQYF

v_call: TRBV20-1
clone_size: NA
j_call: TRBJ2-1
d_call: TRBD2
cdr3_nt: TGCAGTGCTAGATCCCTCGGGACTAGCGGGAGGGCGAGCTCCTACAATGAGCAGTTCTTC
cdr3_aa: CSARSLGTSGRASSYNEQFF

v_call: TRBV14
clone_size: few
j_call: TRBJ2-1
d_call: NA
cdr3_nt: TGTGCCAGCAGTCACTGGGGTCTAGCCGGGAGACTTGAGCAGTTCTTC
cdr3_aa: CASSHWGLAGRLEQFF

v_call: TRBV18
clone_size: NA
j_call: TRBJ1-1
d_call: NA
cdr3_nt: TGTGCCAGCTCACCATTAGTTCAGGGCCCTGCCTCGGACACTGAAGCTTTCTTT
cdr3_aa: CASSPLVQGPASDTEAFF

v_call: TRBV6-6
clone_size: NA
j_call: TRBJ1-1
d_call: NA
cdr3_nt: TGTGCCAGCAGTTACTGGGAGCAGGAAGCTTTCTTT
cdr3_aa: CASSYWEQEAFF

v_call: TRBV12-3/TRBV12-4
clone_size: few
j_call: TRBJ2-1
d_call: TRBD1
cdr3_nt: TGTGCCAGCAGGGGACAGGACCCCTACAATGAGCAGTTCTTC
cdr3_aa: CASRGQDPYNEQFF